These 2 T cell receptor beta chains originate from one sample sequenced in a study of shared clonotypes between healthy human individuals. Selected positively for CCR7 and CD45RO-negative, naive CD8 cells excluded terminally differentiated effector memory CD45RA+ cells. Some clones are missing from TCRdb's copy, which holds only in-frame ones; the method was immunoSEQ multiplex PCR. The table includes under 1 million clones, about 96% detected once. Sequencing was carried out using naive CD8+ T cells sorted from blood. The receptors were gathered from a man aged 25 to 40 in good health.

This sequence joins TRBV7-2 and TRBJ2-7; D unclear. Trimming removed 1 base from V and 5 bases from J, with 9 bases in between. Per germline, CDR1 SGHTA and CDR2 FQGNSA. There are 13 residues in the CDR3. The CDR3 bases are TGTGCCAGCAGCTTAGACCGACGAAACGAGCAGTACTTC. Its translation is CASSLDRRNEQYF.

The CDR3 DNA follows: TGTGCCTGGGAAGCAGGGGGCTACGAGCAGTACTTC. It translates to CAWEAGGYEQYF. This chain uses TRBV30 with TRBJ2-7; 7 bases are a match to TRBD1. Looked up from germline, CDR1 is GTSNPN and CDR2 is SVGIG (reference sequence). V shed 5 bases, J shed 3 bases, and the junction held 4 bases outside the gene matches. This CDR3 has 12 amino acids.